The clone carrying this T cell receptor (beta chain) has at least ten counts. Its specificity is not known. To make TCR beta libraries, researchers used iRepertoire HTBI primers and Arm-PCR of CDR3 regions. TCRdb independently ran MiXCR on the multiplex PCR reads; one entry per CDR3 protein. Seen here are 420,000 or so distinct CDR3 sequences, about 17% observed once, and the top ten hold about 23%. The sample comes from a study of regulatory T cells in long-lasting Graves disease. With V trimmed by 4 bases and J by 0 bases, 9 bases remained unmatched. Looked up from germline, CDR1 is SNHLY and CDR2 is FYNNEI. This CDR3 is 17 amino acids long. Study outcomes and limitations: Favored usage of TRBV28, TRBJ1-2 and TRBJ2-5 was recorded in persistent disease.

Time point described: newly diagnosed GD, antithyroid drugs for less than 3 months. The TCR library was made from RNA extracted from PBMCs. The guidelines of the American Thyroid Association were the basis for diagnosing Graves' disease. This sample also belongs to another study, concerning T cells in Graves' hyperthyroidism and ophthalmopathy. That report adds: Graves' hyperthyroidism without ophthalmopathy progression within 18 months was termed stable. Together with thyroid ultrasound, orbital computed tomography, serum thyroxine and TRAb, clinical symptoms were used for diagnoses.

V usage is TRBV2 and J usage is TRBJ2-3; 8 bases match TRBD1. The source is a young woman with Graves disease. The sample was peripheral blood mononuclear cells (PBMCs), taken at new diagnosis, from a patient treated with antithyroid drugs. CDR3 amino acids: CASSGGRTGKSTDTQYF. For the CDR3, the DNA is TGTGCCAGCAGTGGGGGGAGGACAGGGAAAAGCACAGATACGCAGTATTTT. The full variable domain, completed using reference TRBV2 and TRBJ2-3, is EPEVTQTPSHQVTQMGQEVILRCVPISNHLYFYWYRQILGQKVEFLVSFYNNEISEKSEIFDDQFSVERPDGSNFTLKIRSTKLEDSAMYFCASSGGRTGKSTDTQYFGPGTRLTVL.